This T cell receptor beta chain was sequenced in a study of cytomegalovirus exposure and HLA in healthy donors. The germline V gene encodes CDR1 SGHRS and CDR2 YFSETQ. V lost 2 bases and J 0 bases, leaving 4 bases between the germline ends. CDR3 length equals 13 residues. The PCR made use of 60 Vbeta and 13 Jbeta primers. Measured with immunoSEQ multiplex PCR; TCRdb has only the in-frame clones, and not every one. This table has about 110,000 clones, about 80% appearing once. The sample consisted of PBMCs. The rearrangement links TRBV5-1 to TRBJ2-3; D is unclear. This clonotype was sampled from a woman aged 45-59 years in good health and CMV-seropositive. CDR3 sequence reads: CASSFQSTDTQYF. The CDR3, as DNA: TGCGCCAGCAGCTTCCAGAGCACAGATACGCAGTATTTT.